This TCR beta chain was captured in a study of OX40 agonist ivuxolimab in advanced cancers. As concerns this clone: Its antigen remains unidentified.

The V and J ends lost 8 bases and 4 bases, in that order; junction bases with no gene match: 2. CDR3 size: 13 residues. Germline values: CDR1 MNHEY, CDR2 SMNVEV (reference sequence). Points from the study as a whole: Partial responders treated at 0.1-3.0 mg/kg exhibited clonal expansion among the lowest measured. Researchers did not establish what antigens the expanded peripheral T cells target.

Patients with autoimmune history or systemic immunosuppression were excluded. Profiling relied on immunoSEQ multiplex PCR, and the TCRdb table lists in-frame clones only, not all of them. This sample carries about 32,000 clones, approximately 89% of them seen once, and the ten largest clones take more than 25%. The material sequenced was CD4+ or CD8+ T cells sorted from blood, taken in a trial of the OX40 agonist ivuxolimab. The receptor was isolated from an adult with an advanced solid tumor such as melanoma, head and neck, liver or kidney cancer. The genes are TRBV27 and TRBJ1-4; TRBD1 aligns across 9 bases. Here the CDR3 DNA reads TGTGCCAGCCGGGACAGGGTTAATGAAAAACTGTTTTTT. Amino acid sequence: CASRDRVNEKLFF.